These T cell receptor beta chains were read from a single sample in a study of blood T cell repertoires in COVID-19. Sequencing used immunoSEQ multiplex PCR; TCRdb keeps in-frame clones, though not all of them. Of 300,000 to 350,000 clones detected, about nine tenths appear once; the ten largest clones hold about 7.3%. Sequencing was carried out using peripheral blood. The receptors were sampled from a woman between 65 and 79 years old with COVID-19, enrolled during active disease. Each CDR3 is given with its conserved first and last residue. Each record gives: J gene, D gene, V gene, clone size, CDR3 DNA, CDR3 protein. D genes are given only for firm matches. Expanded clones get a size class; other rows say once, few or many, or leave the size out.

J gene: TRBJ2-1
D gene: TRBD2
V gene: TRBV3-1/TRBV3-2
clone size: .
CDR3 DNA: TGTGCCAGCAGCCAACGGATTAGCGGGGGCTCCTCCTACAATGAGCAGTTCTTC
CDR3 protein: CASSQRISGGSSYNEQFF

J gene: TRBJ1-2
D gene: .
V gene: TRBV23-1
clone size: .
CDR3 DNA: TGCGCCAGACCTACAGGTAGTGGTGGCTACACCTTC
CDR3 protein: CARPTGSGGYTF

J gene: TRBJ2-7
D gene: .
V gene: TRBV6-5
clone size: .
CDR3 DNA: TGTGCCAGCAAGGGGGTTTGGGGAAACGAGCAGTACTTC
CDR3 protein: CASKGVWGNEQYF

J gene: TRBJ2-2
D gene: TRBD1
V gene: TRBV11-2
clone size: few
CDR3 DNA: TGTGCCAGCGGCGACCGGGACAGGGTAGGAACCGGGGAGCTGTTTTTT
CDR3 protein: CASGDRDRVGTGELFF

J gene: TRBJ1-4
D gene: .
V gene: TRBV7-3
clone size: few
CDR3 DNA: TGTGCCAGCAGCTTAGACACAGACCCTGAAAAACTGTTTTTT
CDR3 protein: CASSLDTDPEKLFF

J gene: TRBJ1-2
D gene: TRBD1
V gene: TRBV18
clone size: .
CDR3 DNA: TGTGCCAGCTCACCCTCTCCTCGACAGGGATTCTATGGCTACACCTTC
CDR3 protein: CASSPSPRQGFYGYTF

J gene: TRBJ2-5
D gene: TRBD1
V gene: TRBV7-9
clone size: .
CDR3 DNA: TGTGCCAGCAGCTTATCGGACAGGGAAGAGACCCAGTACTTC
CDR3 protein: CASSLSDREETQYF

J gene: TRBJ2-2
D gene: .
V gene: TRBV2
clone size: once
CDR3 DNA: TGTGCCAGCACCCCGGACACGTCAGGTGGCGGGGAGCTGTTTTTT
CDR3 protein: CASTPDTSGGGELFF

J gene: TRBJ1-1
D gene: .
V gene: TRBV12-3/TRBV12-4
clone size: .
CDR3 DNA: TGTGCCAGCAGTTTGGGGGGGGATTTGGGAGCTTTCTTT
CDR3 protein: CASSLGGDLGAFF

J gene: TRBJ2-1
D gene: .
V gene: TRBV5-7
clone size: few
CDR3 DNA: TGTGCCAGCAGCTCTTCCGGGAGAAACAATGAGCAGTTCTTC
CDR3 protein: CASSSSGRNNEQFF

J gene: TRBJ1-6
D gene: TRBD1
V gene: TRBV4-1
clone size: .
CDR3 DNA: TGCGCCAGCAGCCAAGATTCTAAGCCAGGGGGCTCCGGGCTTAATTCACCCCTCCACTTT
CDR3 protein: CASSQDSKPGGSGLNSPLHF

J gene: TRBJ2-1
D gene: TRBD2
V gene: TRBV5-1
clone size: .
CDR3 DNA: TGCGCCAGCAGCTTGGCTGGGAGGGGAGGGCCCTACAATGAGCAGTTCTTC
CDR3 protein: CASSLAGRGGPYNEQFF

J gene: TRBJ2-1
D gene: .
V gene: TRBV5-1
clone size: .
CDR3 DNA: TGCGCCAGCAGCTTGGGGGAGAGCTCCTACAATGAGCAGTTCTTC
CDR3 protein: CASSLGESSYNEQFF

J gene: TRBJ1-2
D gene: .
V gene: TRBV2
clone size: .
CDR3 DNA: TGTGCCAGCAGTGAGGACAGCCCGGGCTACACCTTC
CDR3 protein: CASSEDSPGYTF

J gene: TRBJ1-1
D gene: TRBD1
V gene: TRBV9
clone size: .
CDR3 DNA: TGTGCCAGCAGCGCCTGGACAGGGGAAGCTTTCTTT
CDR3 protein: CASSAWTGEAFF

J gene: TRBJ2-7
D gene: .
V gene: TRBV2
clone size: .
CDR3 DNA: TGTGCCAGCAGGGACCCGAGGGTGACCTACGAGCAGTACTTC
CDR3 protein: CASRDPRVTYEQYF

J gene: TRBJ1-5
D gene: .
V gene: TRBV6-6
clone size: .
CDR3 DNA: TGTGCCAGCGGGGGGGGGCAGCCCCAGCATTTT
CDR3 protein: CASGGGQPQHF

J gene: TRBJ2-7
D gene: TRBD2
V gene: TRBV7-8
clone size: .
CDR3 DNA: TGTGCCAGCAGCTTAGCGAGGGCTAGCGGGGGGGCATGGTCGTACGAGCAGTACTTC
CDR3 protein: CASSLARASGGAWSYEQYF

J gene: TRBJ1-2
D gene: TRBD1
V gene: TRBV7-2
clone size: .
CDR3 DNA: TGTGCCAGCAGCTTAGCGCCAGGGACAGAATATGGCTACACCTTC
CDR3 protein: CASSLAPGTEYGYTF

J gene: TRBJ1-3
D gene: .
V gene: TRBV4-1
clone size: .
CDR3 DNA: TGCGCCAGCAGCCAAGTCGCTGGAAACACCATATATTTT
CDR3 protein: CASSQVAGNTIYF

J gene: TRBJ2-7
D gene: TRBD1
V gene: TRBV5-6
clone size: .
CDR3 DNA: TGTGCCAGCAGCTTGTTACAGGGGACCTACGAGCAGTACTTC
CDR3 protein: CASSLLQGTYEQYF

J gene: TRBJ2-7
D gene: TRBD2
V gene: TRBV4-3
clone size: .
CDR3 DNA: TGCGCCAGCAGCCAAAAAAGCGGGGGGGCCTACGAGCAGTACTTC
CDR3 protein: CASSQKSGGAYEQYF

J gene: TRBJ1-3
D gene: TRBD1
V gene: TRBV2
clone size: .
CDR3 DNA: TGTGCCAGCGGAAATCCCCAGGGGGATCTCGGAAACACCATATATTTT
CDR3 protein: CASGNPQGDLGNTIYF

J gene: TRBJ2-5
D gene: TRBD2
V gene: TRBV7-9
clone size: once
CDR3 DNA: TGTGCCAGCAGCTTAGAAATGGGACTAGCGGGGAAAGAGACCCAGTACTTC
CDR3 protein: CASSLEMGLAGKETQYF

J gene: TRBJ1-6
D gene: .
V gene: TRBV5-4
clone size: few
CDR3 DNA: TGTGCCAGCAGCTTGGACAGGGATGGGTCCCTCCACTTT
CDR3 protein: CASSLDRDGSLHF

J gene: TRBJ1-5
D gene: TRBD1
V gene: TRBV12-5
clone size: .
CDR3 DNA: TGTGCTAGTGGTTTGGTTCCGCGCCTCGGGACAGATAGCAATCAGCCCCAGCATTTT
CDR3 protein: CASGLVPRLGTDSNQPQHF

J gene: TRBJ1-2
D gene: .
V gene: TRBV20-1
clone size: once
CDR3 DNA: TGCAGTGCCGCGCAGGGGTATGGCTACACCTTC
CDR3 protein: CSAAQGYGYTF

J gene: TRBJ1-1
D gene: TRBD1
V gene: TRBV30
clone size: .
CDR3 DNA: TGTGCCTGGGGTAACAGGGGCGCTGAAGCTTTCTTT
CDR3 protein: CAWGNRGAEAFF

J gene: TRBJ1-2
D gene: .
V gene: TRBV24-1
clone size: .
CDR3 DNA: TGTGCCACCAGTGAAACGCAGGGCTATGGCTACACCTTC
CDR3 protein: CATSETQGYGYTF

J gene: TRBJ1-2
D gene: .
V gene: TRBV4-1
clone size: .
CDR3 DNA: TGCGCCAGCAGCCCTCTGACAGGTTCCTATGGCTACACCTTC
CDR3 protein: CASSPLTGSYGYTF

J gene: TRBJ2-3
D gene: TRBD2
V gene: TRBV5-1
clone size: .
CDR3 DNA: TGCGCCAGCAGCTTGGGGCGCCCTAGCGGGGAAACAAGCACAGATACGCAGTATTTT
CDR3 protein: CASSLGRPSGETSTDTQYF

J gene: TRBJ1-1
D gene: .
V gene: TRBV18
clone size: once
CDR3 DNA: TGTGCCAGCTCACCCCCCAATGGGCAGGGCTTGAACACTGAAGCTTTCTTT
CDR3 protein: CASSPPNGQGLNTEAFF

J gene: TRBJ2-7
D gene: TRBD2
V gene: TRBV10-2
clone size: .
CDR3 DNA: TGCGCCAGCAGGCGGGGGGCCTCCTACGAGCAGTACTTC
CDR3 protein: CASRRGASYEQYF

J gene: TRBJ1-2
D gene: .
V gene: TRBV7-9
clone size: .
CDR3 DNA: TGTGCCAGCAGCTCCAGTGGAGACCAGGGTCCCTATGGCTACACCTTC
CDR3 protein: CASSSSGDQGPYGYTF

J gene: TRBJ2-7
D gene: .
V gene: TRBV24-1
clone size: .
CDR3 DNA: TGTGCCACCAGTGACCCCTCCCAGGGTTACCCCTACGAGCAGTACTTC
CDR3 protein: CATSDPSQGYPYEQYF

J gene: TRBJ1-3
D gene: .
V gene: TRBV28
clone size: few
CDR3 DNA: TGTGCCAGCACACTCTCTGGAAACACCATATATTTT
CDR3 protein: CASTLSGNTIYF

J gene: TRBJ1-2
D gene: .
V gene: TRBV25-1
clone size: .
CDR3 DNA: TGTGCCAGCAAGGAGGGGTCCCGCTATGGCTACACCTTC
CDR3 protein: CASKEGSRYGYTF

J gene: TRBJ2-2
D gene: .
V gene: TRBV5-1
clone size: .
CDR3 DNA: TGCGCCAGCAGCTCCCGGGGGGCCCTCCCCGGGGAGCTGTTTTTT
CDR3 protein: CASSSRGALPGELFF

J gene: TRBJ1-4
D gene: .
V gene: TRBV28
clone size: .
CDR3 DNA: TGTGCCAGCAGTTTGGGGGGGGCTAGGTCAACTAATGAAAAACTGTTTTTT
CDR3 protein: CASSLGGARSTNEKLFF

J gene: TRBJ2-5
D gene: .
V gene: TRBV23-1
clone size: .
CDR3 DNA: TGCGCCAGCAGTCAAGAATCTTCAGGCCGTATGGAGACCCAGTACTTC
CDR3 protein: CASSQESSGRMETQYF

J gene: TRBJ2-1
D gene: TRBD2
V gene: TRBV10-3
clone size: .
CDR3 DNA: TGTGCCATCAGAGACGGGACTAACTATGAGCAGTTCTTC
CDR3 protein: CAIRDGTNYEQFF

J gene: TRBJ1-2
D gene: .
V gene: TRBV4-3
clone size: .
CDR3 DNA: TGCGCCAGCAGCCAAGAGGGGGGGATCTATGGCTACACCTTC
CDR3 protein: CASSQEGGIYGYTF

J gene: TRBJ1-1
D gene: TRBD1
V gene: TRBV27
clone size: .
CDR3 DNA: TGTGCCAGCAGTTCGGGACAGTCGGACACTGAAGCTTTCTTT
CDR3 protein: CASSSGQSDTEAFF

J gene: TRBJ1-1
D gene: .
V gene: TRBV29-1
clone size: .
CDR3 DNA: TGCAGCGGATTGGACTTTATGAACACTGAAGCTTTCTTT
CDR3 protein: CSGLDFMNTEAFF

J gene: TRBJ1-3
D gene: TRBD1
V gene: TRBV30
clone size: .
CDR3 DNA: TGTGCCTGGTCTAGCCGGGACAGGGGGCCCTTCCTATCTGGAAACACCATATATTTT
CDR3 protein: CAWSSRDRGPFLSGNTIYF

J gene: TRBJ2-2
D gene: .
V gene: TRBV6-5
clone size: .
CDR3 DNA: TGTGCCAGCAGGGGGCTGAACACCGGGGAGCTGTTTTTT
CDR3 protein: CASRGLNTGELFF

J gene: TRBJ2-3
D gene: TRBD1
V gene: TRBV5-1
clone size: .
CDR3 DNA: TGCGCCAGCACCCGAGGGGGCGGGACAGATACGCAGTATTTT
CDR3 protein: CASTRGGGTDTQYF

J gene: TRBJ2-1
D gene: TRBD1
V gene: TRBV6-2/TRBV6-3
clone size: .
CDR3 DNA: TGTGCCAGCAGTTACTCGCGGACAGGGCCCTATCCCTACAATGAGCAGTTCTTC
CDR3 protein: CASSYSRTGPYPYNEQFF